Presented here are 7 T cell receptor beta chains from one specimen sequenced in a study of blood T cell repertoires in COVID-19. The protocol was immunoSEQ multiplex PCR, while the TCRdb copy is restricted to in-frame clones and leaves out a portion. The sample consists of about 110,000 clones, 65% to 90% of them appearing once. Sequences were obtained from peripheral blood. The source of these receptors is a woman aged 55-70 years with acute or convalescent COVID-19.

The chain combines TRBV28 with TRBJ1-2; D is undetermined. The ends were cut back, 3 bases at V and 6 bases at J, with 5 bases in the middle. CDR3 length equals 11 residues. Per the germline V gene, CDR1 is MDHEN and CDR2 is SYDVKM. CDR3 loop: CASSFLDGYTF. In DNA, the CDR3 is TGTGCCAGCAGTTTCCTCGATGGCTACACCTTC.

V and J are TRBV2 and TRBJ1-5; D perhaps matches TRBD1 (6 bases). Trimming took off 4 bases at V and 3 bases at J, with 13 bases between the two ends. In germline, CDR1 is SNHLY, CDR2 FYNNEI. This CDR3 contains 15 residues. This chain's CDR3 is CASSASTGYNQPQHF. The CDR3 DNA follows: TGTGCCAGCAGTGCCTCCACAGGGTACAATCAGCCCCAGCATTTT. The variable domain in full, with the rest retrieved from reference TRBV2 and TRBJ1-5, is EPEVTQTPSHQVTQMGQEVILRCVPISNHLYFYWYRQILGQKVEFLVSFYNNEISEKSEIFDDQFSVERPDGSNFTLKIRSTKLEDSAMYFCASSASTGYNQPQHFGDGTRLSIL.

The chain employs TRBV15 and TRBJ2-5; 8 bases are shared with TRBD1. Trimming cost V 0 bases and J 5 bases; bases outside gene matches: 8. Germline CDR1 LNHNV, CDR2 YYDKDF (reference sequence). The CDR3 covers 16 residues. CDR3 protein: CATSRDPGQGSETQYF. Here the CDR3 DNA reads TGTGCCACCAGCAGAGATCCCGGACAGGGATCGGAGACCCAGTACTTC.

This clone occurred a few times. The chain uses TRBV6-5 and TRBJ1-5; D is perhaps TRBD1 (6 bases). Germline values: CDR1 MNHEY, CDR2 SVGAGI. This CDR3 spans 14 amino acids. Between the trimmed V and J ends, which lost 8 bases and 0 bases, there was a span of 11 bases. The CDR3 loop reads CASQTGYSNQPQHF. CDR3 nucleotides: TGTGCCAGCCAGACAGGATATAGCAATCAGCCCCAGCATTTT.

The chain combines TRBV18 with TRBJ2-2, with 10 bases matching TRBD1. This CDR3 is 16 amino acids long. J gave up 3 bases and V 7 bases, and 8 bases lay outside the gene matches. The germline V gene has CDR1 KGHSH and CDR2 LQKENI. The CDR3 DNA reads as TGTGCCAGCTTGCCAAGAGGGACAGGGGACACCGGGGAGCTGTTTTTT. It is translated as CASLPRGTGDTGELFF.

The gene calls are TRBV30 and TRBJ1-4; D call uncertain. Germline assignment: CDR1 GTSNPN and CDR2 SVGIG (reference sequence). This CDR3 has 14 residues. V lost 0 bases and J lost 8, with 13 bases in between. CDR3 nucleotides: TGTGCCTGGAGTGTAGACCCCCCGGGGGAAAAACTGTTTTTT. It is translated as CAWSVDPPGEKLFF.

The gene calls are TRBV25-1 and TRBJ1-1; 7 positions match TRBD1. The CDR3 contains 13 residues. J gave up 7 bases and V 1 base, and 3 bases lay outside the gene matches. Germline lookup yields CDR1 MGHDK and CDR2 SYGVNS. CDR3: CASSESNRGEAFF. CDR3 nucleotide sequence: TGTGCCAGCAGTGAATCCAACAGGGGTGAAGCTTTCTTT.